The clone carrying this TCR beta chain was seen at least ten times. Antigen unknown. The trim removed 3 bases at V and 3 bases at J, leaving 0 bases unmatched. The CDR3 covers 13 residues. Germline assignment: CDR1 KGHDR and CDR2 SFDVKD. The lymph nodes were axillary draining lymph nodes from breast cancer patients. The entry originates in a study of breast tumors, draining lymph nodes, adjacent tissues. Study-level findings and limits: Most tumor T cells seemingly derive from lymph node, then expand in tumor. Compared with basal-like, luminal-like tumors shared significantly more repertoire with nontumor tissue. Tumor repertoires ranked between lymph nodes and nontumor tissue in diversity, with V and J gene preferences.

Each CDR3 protein gets one entry after TCRdb re-called the multiplex PCR reads with MiXCR. The sample lists about 230,000 distinct CDR3 sequences, about 30% seen once, with roughly 1.5% in the top ten. V gene TRBV24-1 combines with J gene TRBJ2-5, with 7 bases aligning to TRBD2. The sequence was obtained from a female donor with breast cancer. Some clones in this sample may be carry-over from other donors' samples. The sequencing input was axillary lymph node tissue. The CDR3 region has the DNA TGTGCCACCAGTGATAGCGGGGAAGAGACCCAGTACTTC. Its protein product is CATSDSGEETQYF.